This T cell receptor beta chain emerged from a study of control samples from healthy donors and cancer patients. Sequencing was performed with immunoSEQ multiplex PCR; in TCRdb, only in-frame clones are kept and a portion is missing. The table has more than 85,000 clones, around four fifths seen once. This CDR3 region has 14 residues. Trimming removed 5 bases at V and 1 base at J, with 12 bases between. Per germline, CDR1 SEHNR and CDR2 FQNEAQ (reference sequence). Sequencing used blood. The clonotype comes from a woman in her forties or fifties in good health. J is TRBJ2-7 and V is TRBV7-9; D might be TRBD1 (5 bases). The CDR3 bases are TGTGCCAGCAGCAGAGACAGATTATCCTACGAGCAGTACTTC. Translated: CASSRDRLSYEQYF.